A selection of T cell receptor beta chains follows, all from one sample in a study of control samples from healthy donors and cancer patients. Measured with immunoSEQ multiplex PCR; TCRdb has only the in-frame clones, and not every one. The sample includes around 100,000 clones, 88% seen only once; the top ten take approximately 14%. Source material: blood. Every receptor here comes from a woman in her 70s in good health. Each CDR3 is given with its conserved first and last residue. The D gene is left open where the match is weak.

D	V	CDR3
NA	TRBV12-5	CASGFAQASYGYTF
NA	TRBV11-2	CASSSTNSYNSPLHF
NA	TRBV30	CAWTRTGYEQYF
NA	TRBV11-2	CASSPLRAGELFF
NA	TRBV9	CASSVEGHRGRPRDGYTF
TRBD1	TRBV15	CATSRGTGNEKLFF
NA	TRBV10-3	CAIKTAGSYGYTF
NA	TRBV5-3	CARSPRENTEAFF
NA	TRBV6-5	CASQESDNQPQHF
NA	TRBV9	CASSSSRGGGPKNIQYF
TRBD1	TRBV12-5	CASGPGQGEYQPQHF
NA	TRBV30	CAWSVGGAATEAFF
NA	TRBV9	CASSVESRPRSNTEAFF
NA	TRBV19	CASSILTGPTNEKLFF
TRBD1	TRBV19	CATFAGTGGFLSNQPQHF